Detailed here is one T cell receptor (beta chain). What it binds is unknown. Both 60 Vbeta primers and 13 Jbeta primers went into the PCR. Data came from immunoSEQ multiplex PCR; TCRdb stores just in-frame clones and leaves some out. The sample gives 120,000 or so clones, roughly 80% of which show up once; 4% is in the top ten. Sampled while nominally healthy, donors likely had unrecorded immune exposures. The record originates from a study of cytomegalovirus exposure and HLA in healthy donors. Study outcomes and limitations: Later analysis showed most CMV-associated TCR beta chains appearing HLA-restricted.

The germline V and J ends were trimmed by 0 bases and 0 bases, with 9 bases remaining between them. Germline assignment: CDR1 SGHRS and CDR2 YFSETQ. CDR3 length: 16 amino acids. This rearrangement joins TRBV5-1 to TRBJ2-2, with D possibly TRBD1 on 5 matching bases. Sequenced material: PBMCs. The clonotype originates from a man younger than 35 in good health and CMV-seropositive. CDR3 sequence (DNA): TGCGCCAGCAGCTTGGCCGACAGTCCGAACACCGGGGAGCTGTTTTTT. Translated: CASSLADSPNTGELFF.